This record looks at one TCR beta chain sequence and its context. This specimen comes from a study of T cell responses to AZD1222 COVID-19 vaccine. As for the study in general: Second-dose groups at about 4 or about 12 weeks were pooled.

The assay was immunoSEQ multiplex PCR, and TCRdb's table has in-frame clones only and misses some. Of 90,000 or so clones listed, about 88% are singletons. With 4 bases removed from V and 7 bases from J, the gap between germline ends came to 8 bases. The CDR3 has 12 residues. Germline CDR1 is SEHNR and CDR2 is FQNEAQ (reference sequence). The chain employs TRBV7-9 and TRBJ2-1; D ambiguous. The material was peripheral blood, obtained on day 0 of AZD1222 vaccination. This sequence was found in an adult in good health. The DNA of the CDR3 is TGTGCCAGCAGCTCGACCAAGAATGAGCAGTTCTTC. It specifies CASSSTKNEQFF.